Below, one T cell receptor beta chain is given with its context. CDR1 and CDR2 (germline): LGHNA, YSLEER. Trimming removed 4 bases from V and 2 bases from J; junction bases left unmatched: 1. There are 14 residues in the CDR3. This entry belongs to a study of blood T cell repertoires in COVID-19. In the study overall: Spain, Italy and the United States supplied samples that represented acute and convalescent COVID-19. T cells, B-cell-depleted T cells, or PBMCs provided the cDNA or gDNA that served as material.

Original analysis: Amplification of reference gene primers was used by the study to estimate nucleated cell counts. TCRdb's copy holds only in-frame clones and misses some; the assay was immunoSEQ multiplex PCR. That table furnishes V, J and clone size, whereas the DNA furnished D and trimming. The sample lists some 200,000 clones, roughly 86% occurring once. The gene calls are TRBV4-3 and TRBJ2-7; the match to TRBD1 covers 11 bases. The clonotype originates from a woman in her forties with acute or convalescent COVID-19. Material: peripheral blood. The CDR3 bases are TGCGCCAGCAGCCCGGGACAGGGGGCCTACGAGCAGTACTTC. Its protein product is CASSPGQGAYEQYF.